This T cell receptor beta chain came from a study of blood T cell repertoires in COVID-19. Study information: Sites in the United States, Italy and Spain provided acute and convalescent COVID-19 samples. In each case, the material was cDNA or gDNA derived from T cells, B-cell-depleted T cells, or PBMCs.

This clone has a single count. Trimming removed 0 bases at V and 3 bases at J, with 15 bases between. The CDR3 is made up of 17 amino acids. CDR1 is KGHSH, CDR2 LQKENI, per germline. Original processing notes: Quantification of nucleated cells was approximated via reference gene primer amplification. TCRdb's table, derived via immunoSEQ multiplex PCR, lists solely in-frame clones and lacks some. V and J calls and clone size are copied from that table; D and trimming were computed from the DNA. The sample includes 25,000 to 30,000 clones, 85% of them seen just once. Sequencing was carried out using peripheral blood. The J gene is TRBJ2-1, the V gene TRBV18; perhaps TRBD2 as D (5 bases). This receptor was taken from a human donor in a cohort sampled during active COVID-19. DNA for the CDR3: TGTGCCAGCTCACCACCGGGTGCTAGCATAGGCTACAATGAGCAGTTCTTC. Translated: CASSPPGASIGYNEQFF.